The T cell receptor beta chain under discussion was sequenced for a study of cytomegalovirus exposure and HLA in healthy donors. Study results and caveats: Reports credit the classifier with highly specific, highly sensitive diagnosis of cytomegalovirus status. The dataset shows that most TCR sequences were rare, while some public TCRs occurred in many donors.

Donors were drawn from the approximately 120-subject validation cohort, separate from the roughly 670-subject first cohort. Measured with immunoSEQ multiplex PCR; TCRdb has only the in-frame clones, and not every one. This table has approximately 210,000 clones, around 88% appearing once. As regards this clone: Its antigen is as yet unknown.

Looked up from germline, CDR1 is SGHRS and CDR2 is YFSETQ. Trimming took 1 base from V and 4 from J; bases not matched to a gene: 10. The CDR3 extends over 19 amino acids. The clonotype originates from a woman between 18 and 29 years old in good health and CMV-seronegative. The chain carries TRBV5-1 and TRBJ2-1; 14 bases are a match to TRBD2. Specimen: PBMCs. As DNA, the CDR3 is TGCGCCAGCAGCTTGAGTATGAGACTAGCGGGAGGGCCATACAATGAGCAGTTCTTC. Translated: CASSLSMRLAGGPYNEQFF.